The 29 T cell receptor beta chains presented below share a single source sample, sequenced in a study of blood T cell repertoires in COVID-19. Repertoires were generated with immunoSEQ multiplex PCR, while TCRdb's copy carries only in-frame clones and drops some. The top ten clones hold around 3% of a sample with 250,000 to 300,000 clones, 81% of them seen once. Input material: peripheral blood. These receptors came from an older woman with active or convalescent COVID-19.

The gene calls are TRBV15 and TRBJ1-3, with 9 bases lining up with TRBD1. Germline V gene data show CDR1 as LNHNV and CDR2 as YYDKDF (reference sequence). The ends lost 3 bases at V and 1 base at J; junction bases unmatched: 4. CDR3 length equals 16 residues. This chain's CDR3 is CATSSDRGVSGNTIYF. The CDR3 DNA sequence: TGTGCCACCAGCAGCGACAGGGGGGTTTCTGGAAACACCATATATTTT. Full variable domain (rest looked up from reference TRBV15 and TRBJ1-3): DAMVIQNPRYQVTQFGKPVTLSCSQTLNHNVMYWYQQKSSQAPKLLFHYYDKDFNNEADTPDNFQSRRPNTSFCFLDIRSPGLGDTAMYLCATSSDRGVSGNTIYFGEGSWLTVV.

The CDR3 nucleotides read TGTGCCAGCAGCTTACAGGGGTTTAATGAAAAACTGTTTTTT. Amino acid sequence: CASSLQGFNEKLFF. The chain recombines TRBV7-2 with TRBJ1-4, with TRBD1 as a possible D gene (6 bases). Germline assignment: CDR1 SGHTA and CDR2 FQGNSA. The CDR3 totals 14 residues. V gave up 2 bases and J gave up 4 bases, with 8 bases separating them.

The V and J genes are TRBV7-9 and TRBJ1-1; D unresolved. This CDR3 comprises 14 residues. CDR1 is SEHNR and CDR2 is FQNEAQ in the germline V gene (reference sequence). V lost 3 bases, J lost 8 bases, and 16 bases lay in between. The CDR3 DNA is TGTGCCAGCAGCTTGTCGTTTGAATCGGGGGAAGCTTTCTTT. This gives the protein CASSLSFESGEAFF.

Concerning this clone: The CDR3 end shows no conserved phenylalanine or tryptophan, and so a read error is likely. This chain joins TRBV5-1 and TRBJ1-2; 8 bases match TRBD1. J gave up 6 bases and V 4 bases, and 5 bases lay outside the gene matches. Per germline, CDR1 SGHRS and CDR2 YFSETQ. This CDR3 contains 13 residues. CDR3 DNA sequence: TGCGCCAGCAGCGGAGGGACAGGTGATGGCTACACCTCC. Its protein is CASSGGTGDGYTS.

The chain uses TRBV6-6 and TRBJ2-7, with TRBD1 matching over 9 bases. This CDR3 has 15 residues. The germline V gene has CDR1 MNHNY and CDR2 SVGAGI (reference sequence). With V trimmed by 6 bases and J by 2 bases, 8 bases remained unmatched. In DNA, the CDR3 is TGTGCCAGCAGGGGTGACAGGGGGGAAACCTACGAGCAGTACTTC. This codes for CASRGDRGETYEQYF.

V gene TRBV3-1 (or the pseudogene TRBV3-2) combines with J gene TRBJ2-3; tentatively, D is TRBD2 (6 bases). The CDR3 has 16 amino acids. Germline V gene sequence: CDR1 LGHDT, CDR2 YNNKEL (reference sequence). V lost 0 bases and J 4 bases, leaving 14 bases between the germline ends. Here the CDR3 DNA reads TGTGCCAGCAGCCAAGATACCCTAACGGGAGCAGATACGCAGTATTTT. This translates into CASSQDTLTGADTQYF.

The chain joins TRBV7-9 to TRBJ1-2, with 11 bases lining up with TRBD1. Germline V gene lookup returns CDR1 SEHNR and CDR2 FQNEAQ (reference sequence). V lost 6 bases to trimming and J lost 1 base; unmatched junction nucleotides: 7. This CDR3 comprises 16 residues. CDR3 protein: CASSSGTGGINYGYTF. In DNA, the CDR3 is TGTGCCAGCAGTTCCGGGACAGGGGGAATTAACTATGGCTACACCTTC.

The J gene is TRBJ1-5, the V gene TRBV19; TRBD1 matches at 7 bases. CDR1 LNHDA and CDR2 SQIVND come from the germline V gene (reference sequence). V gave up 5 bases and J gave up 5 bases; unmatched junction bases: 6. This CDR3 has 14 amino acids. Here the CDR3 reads CASSHRGGHQPQHF. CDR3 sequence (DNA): TGTGCCAGTAGTCACCGAGGGGGCCATCAGCCCCAGCATTTT. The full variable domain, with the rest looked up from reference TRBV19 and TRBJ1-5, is DGGITQSPKYLFRKEGQNVTLSCEQNLNHDAMYWYRQDPGQGLRLIYYSQIVNDFQKGDIAEGYSVSREKKESFPLTVTSAQKNPTAFYLCASSHRGGHQPQHFGDGTRLSIL.

The CDR3 DNA follows: TGTGCCAGCAGTTTTGCAGTAACTGAAGCTTTCTTT. Its translation is CASSFAVTEAFF. V gene TRBV28 combines with J gene TRBJ1-1; no clear D gene. V shed 3 bases and J shed 5 bases, with 7 bases lying between them. The CDR3 has 12 residues. Germline V gene lookup returns CDR1 MDHEN and CDR2 SYDVKM.

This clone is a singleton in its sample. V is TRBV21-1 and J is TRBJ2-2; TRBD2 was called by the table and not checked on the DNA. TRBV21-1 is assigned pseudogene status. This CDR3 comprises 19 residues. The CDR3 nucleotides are TGTGCCAGCAGCAAAGTGAAGCCGGGACTTAATAATCACACCGGGGAGCTGTTTTTT. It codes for CASSKVKPGLNNHTGELFF.

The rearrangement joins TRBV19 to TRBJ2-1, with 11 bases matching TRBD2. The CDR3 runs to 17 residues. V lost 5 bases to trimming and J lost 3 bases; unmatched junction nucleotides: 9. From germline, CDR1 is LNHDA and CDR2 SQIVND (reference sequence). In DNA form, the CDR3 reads TGTGCCAGTAGTCCGCCGACCGGGACTAGCGGCTACAATGAGCAGTTCTTC. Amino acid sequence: CASSPPTGTSGYNEQFF.

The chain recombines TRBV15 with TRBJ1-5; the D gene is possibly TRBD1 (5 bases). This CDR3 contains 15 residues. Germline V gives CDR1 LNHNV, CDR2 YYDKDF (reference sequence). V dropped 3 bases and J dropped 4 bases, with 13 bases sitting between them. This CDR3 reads CATSRARDLNQPQHF. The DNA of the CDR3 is TGTGCCACCAGCAGGGCCAGGGATCTAAATCAGCCCCAGCATTTT.

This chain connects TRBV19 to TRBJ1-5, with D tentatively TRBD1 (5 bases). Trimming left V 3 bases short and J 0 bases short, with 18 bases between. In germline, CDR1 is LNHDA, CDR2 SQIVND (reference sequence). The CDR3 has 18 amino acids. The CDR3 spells CASSMPSGIGYSNQPQHF. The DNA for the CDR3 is TGTGCCAGTAGTATGCCCTCAGGGATAGGGTATAGCAATCAGCCCCAGCATTTT.

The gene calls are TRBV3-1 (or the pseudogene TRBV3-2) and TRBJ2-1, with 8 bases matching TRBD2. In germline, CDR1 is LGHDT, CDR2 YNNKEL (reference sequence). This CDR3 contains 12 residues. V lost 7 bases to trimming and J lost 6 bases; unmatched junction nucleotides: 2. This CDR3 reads CASISGGNEQFF. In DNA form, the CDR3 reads TGTGCCAGCATAAGCGGGGGCAATGAGCAGTTCTTC.

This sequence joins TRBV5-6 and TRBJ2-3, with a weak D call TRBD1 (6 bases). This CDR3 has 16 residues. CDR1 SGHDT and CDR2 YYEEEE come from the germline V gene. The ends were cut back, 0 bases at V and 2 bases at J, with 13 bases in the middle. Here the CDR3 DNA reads TGTGCCAGCAGCTTGGTTGAGGGGGTCTACACAGATACGCAGTATTTT. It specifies CASSLVEGVYTDTQYF. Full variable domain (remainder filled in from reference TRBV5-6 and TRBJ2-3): DAGVTQSPTHLIKTRGQQVTLRCSPKSGHDTVSWYQQALGQGPQFIFQYYEEEERQRGNFPDRFSGHQFPNYSSELNVNALLLGDSALYLCASSLVEGVYTDTQYFGPGTRLTVL.

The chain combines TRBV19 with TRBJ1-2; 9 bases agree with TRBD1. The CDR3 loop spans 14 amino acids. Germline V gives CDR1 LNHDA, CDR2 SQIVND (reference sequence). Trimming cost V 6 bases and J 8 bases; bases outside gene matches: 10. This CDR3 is CASRSGTGKKGYTF. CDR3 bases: TGTGCCAGTAGAAGTGGGACAGGGAAAAAAGGCTACACCTTC.

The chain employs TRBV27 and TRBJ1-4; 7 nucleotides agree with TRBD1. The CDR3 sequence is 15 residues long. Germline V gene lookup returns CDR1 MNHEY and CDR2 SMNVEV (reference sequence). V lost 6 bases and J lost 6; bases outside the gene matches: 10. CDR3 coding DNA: TGTGCCAGCAGCAGAACCACAGGGGTCTATGAAAAACTGTTTTTT. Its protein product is CASSRTTGVYEKLFF.

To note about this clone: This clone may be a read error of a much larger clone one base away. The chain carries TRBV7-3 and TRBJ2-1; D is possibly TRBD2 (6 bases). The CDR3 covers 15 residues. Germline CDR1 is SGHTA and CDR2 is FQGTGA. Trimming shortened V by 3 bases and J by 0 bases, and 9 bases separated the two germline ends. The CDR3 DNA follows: TGTGCCAGCAGCTTGCTAGCGAGCTCCTACAATGAGCAGTTCTTC. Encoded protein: CASSLLASSYNEQFF.

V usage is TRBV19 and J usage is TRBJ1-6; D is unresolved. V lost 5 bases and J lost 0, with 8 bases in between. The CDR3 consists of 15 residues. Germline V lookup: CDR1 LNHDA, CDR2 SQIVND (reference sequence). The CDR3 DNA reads TGTGCCAGTAGTTCGGAGAGCTCCTATAATTCACCCCTCCACTTT. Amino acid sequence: CASSSESSYNSPLHF. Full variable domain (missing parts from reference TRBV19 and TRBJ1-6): DGGITQSPKYLFRKEGQNVTLSCEQNLNHDAMYWYRQDPGQGLRLIYYSQIVNDFQKGDIAEGYSVSREKKESFPLTVTSAQKNPTAFYLCASSSESSYNSPLHFGNGTRLTVT.

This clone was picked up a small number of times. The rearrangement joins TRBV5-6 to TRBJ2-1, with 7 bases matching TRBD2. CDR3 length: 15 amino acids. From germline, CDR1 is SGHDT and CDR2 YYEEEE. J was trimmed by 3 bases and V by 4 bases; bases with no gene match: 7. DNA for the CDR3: TGTGCCAGCAGCCTCGGGACTAACCTCTACAATGAGCAGTTCTTC. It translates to CASSLGTNLYNEQFF.

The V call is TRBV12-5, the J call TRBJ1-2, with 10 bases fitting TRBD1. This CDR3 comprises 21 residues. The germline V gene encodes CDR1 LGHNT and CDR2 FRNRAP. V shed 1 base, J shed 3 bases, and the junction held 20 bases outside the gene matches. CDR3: CASGLGDRGSSQDLLYYGYTF. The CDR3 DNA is TGTGCTAGTGGTTTGGGGGACAGGGGAAGCTCCCAAGACCTGCTATACTATGGCTACACCTTC.

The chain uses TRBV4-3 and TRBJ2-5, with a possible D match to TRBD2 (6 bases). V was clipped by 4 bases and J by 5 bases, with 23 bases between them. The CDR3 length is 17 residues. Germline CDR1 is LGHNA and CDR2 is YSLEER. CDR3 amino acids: CASSPDPSASRYETQYF. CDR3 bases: TGCGCCAGCAGCCCGGACCCTAGCGCCTCGCGGTATGAGACCCAGTACTTC.

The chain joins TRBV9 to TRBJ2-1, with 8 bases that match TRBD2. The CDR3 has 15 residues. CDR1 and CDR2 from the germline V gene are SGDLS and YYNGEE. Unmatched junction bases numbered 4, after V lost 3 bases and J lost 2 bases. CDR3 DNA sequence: TGTGCCAGCAGCGCCGTCGGGGGGGCCTACAATGAGCAGTTCTTC. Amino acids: CASSAVGGAYNEQFF. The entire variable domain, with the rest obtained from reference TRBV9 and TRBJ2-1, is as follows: DSGVTQTPKHLITATGQRVTLRCSPRSGDLSVYWYQQSLDQGLQFLIQYYNGEERAKGNILERFSAQQFPDLHSELNLSSLELGDSALYFCASSAVGGAYNEQFFGPGTRLTVL.

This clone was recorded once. Here the CDR3 DNA reads TGTGCCAGCAGGATGGCAGGCAACACCGGGGAGCTGTTTTTT. Encoded protein: CASRMAGNTGELFF. The chain employs TRBV25-1 and TRBJ2-2; D remains unclear. V dropped 6 bases and J dropped 2 bases, with 10 bases sitting between them. The germline V gene has CDR1 MGHDK and CDR2 SYGVNS. This CDR3 is 14 amino acids long.

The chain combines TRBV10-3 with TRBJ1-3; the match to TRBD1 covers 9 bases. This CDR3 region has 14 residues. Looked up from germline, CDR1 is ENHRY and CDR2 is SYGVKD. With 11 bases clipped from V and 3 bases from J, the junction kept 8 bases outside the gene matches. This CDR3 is CASQGANGGNTIYF. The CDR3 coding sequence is TGTGCCTCACAGGGGGCGAACGGTGGAAACACCATATATTTT.

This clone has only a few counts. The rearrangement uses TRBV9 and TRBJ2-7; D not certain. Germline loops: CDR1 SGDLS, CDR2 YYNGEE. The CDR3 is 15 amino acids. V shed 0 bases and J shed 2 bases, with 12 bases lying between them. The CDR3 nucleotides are TGTGCCAGCAGCGTAGGGTACGCTATTCCCTACGAGCAGTACTTC. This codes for CASSVGYAIPYEQYF. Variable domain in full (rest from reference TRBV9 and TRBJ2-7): DSGVTQTPKHLITATGQRVTLRCSPRSGDLSVYWYQQSLDQGLQFLIQYYNGEERAKGNILERFSAQQFPDLHSELNLSSLELGDSALYFCASSVGYAIPYEQYFGPGTRLTVT.

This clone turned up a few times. The CDR3 sequence is CASSYSDRGSPLHF. CDR3 sequence (DNA): TGTGCCAGCAGTTACTCGGACAGGGGATCACCCCTCCACTTT. The rearrangement joins TRBV6-5 to TRBJ1-6; 9 bases fit TRBD1. The CDR3 totals 14 residues. Germline V gene lookup returns CDR1 MNHEY and CDR2 SVGAGI. With 0 bases clipped from V and 10 bases from J, the junction kept 1 base outside the gene matches.

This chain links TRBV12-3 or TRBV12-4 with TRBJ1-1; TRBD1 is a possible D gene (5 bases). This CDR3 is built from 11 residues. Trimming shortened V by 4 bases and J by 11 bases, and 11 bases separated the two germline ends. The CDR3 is CASSWGDGAFF. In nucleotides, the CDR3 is TGTGCCAGCAGTTGGGGGGATGGGGCTTTCTTT.

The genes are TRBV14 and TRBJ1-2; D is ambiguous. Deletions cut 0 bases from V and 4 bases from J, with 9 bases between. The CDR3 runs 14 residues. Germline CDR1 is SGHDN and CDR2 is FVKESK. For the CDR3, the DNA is TGTGCCAGCAGCCAAGATCGTGGAGGCTATGGCTACACCTTC. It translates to CASSQDRGGYGYTF.